This TCR beta chain was found in a study of tumor-infiltrating lymphocytes in primary liver carcinoma. On this clonotype: This may come from a read error, since a much larger clone is one base off.

Joint extraction of RNA and DNA used roughly 18-34 mg of bulk tissue that was unsorted. Chronic HBV infection was present in the patients, who were treatment-naive. With roughly 0.5 ug total RNA as template and a constant-region primer, TCR beta cDNA was made. What produced the TCR beta libraries was three nested multiplex PCR rounds using slightly modified ARM-PCR. TCRdb re-derived calls from the multiplex PCR reads in MiXCR, one entry per CDR3 protein. The data show 90,000 to 150,000 distinct CDR3 sequences, approximately 68% seen once. The source is a woman in her fifties or sixties with primary liver carcinoma and hepatitis B virus infection. Source material: tumor-adjacent normal liver tissue.

The CDR3 reads CASSGTVNTEAFF. The CDR3 coding sequence is TGCGCCAGCAGCGGGACAGTGAACACTGAAGCTTTCTTT. The chain links TRBV5-1 to TRBJ1-1, with 7 bases identical to TRBD1. Losses at the gene ends were 4 bases for V and 0 bases for J; bases not matched to a gene: 0. CDR1 is SGHRS, CDR2 YFSETQ, per germline. The CDR3 consists of 13 residues.